Below, one T cell receptor beta chain is given with its context. This CDR3 spans 15 amino acids. V gave up 4 bases and J gave up 3 bases; unmatched junction bases: 7. Germline V gene sequence: CDR1 SNHLY, CDR2 FYNNEI. The sample originates from a study of blood T cell repertoires in COVID-19. Study-wide context: Sites in the United States, Italy and Spain provided acute and convalescent COVID-19 samples. PBMCs, B-cell-depleted T cells, or T cells were the source of the cDNA or gDNA that made up the material.

In the original analysis: It was from reference gene primer amplification that nucleated cell counts were estimated. Profiled with immunoSEQ multiplex PCR; TCRdb holds only in-frame clones, not every one. That table gives V, J and clone size, and the DNA gave D and trimming. The sample lists about 97,000 clones, around nine tenths occurring once. The genes are TRBV2 and TRBJ2-7, with 9 bases lining up with TRBD2. Source material: peripheral blood. The source of this sequence is a man aged 50 or older with active COVID-19. The CDR3 loop reads CASSVERGAVYEQYF. As DNA, the CDR3 is TGTGCCAGCAGTGTCGAGCGGGGGGCTGTCTACGAGCAGTACTTC.